These T cell receptor beta chains were read from a single sample in a study of radiation and T cells in renal cell carcinoma. TCRdb keeps only in-frame clones here, not all; method: immunoSEQ multiplex PCR. In the table there are over 85,000 clones, about four fifths of which are singletons. The source material was blood, sampled from a patient whose treatment included radiotherapy and nephrectomy. The receptors were gathered from a man aged 60 to 75 with renal cell carcinoma. CDR3s include the opening cysteine and the closing phenylalanine or tryptophan. A D gene is named only where the DNA matches it firmly. The listing skips clone size in some rows; elsewhere it reads once, few, many or a size class.

v_gene	d_gene	j_gene	len	abundance	CDR3aa	CDR3nt
TRBV19	NA	TRBJ1-4	16	NA	CASSILEGATNEKLFF	TGTGCCAGTAGTATTCTGGAGGGGGCAACTAATGAAAAACTGTTTTTT
TRBV10-3	TRBD1	TRBJ2-5	14	NA	CAIRPGQGMETQYF	TGTGCCATCAGACCGGGACAGGGGATGGAGACCCAGTACTTC
TRBV28	TRBD1	TRBJ2-4	16	NA	CASSFDRALAKNIQYF	TGTGCCAGCAGTTTCGACAGGGCGTTAGCCAAAAACATTCAGTACTTC
TRBV2	NA	TRBJ2-7	15	NA	CASSEGQGLTYEQYF	TGTGCCAGCAGTGAAGGTCAGGGCCTTACCTACGAGCAGTACTTC
TRBV18	TRBD2	TRBJ2-7	15	NA	CASSPRAGGPYEQYF	TGTGCCAGCTCACCTCGTGCGGGAGGGCCCTACGAGCAGTACTTC
TRBV11-2	NA	TRBJ2-7	16	NA	CASSPGRGEGSYEQYF	TGTGCCAGCAGCCCGGGAAGGGGGGAGGGGAGCTACGAGCAGTACTTC
TRBV18	NA	TRBJ2-5	15	NA	CASSPLRTRGETQYF	TGTGCCAGCTCACCACTCCGGACGAGAGGAGAGACCCAGTACTTC
TRBV4-1	TRBD2	TRBJ2-1	16	NA	CASSQESLAINNEQFF	TGCGCCAGCAGCCAAGAATCACTAGCGATCAACAATGAGCAGTTCTTC
TRBV5-1	NA	TRBJ1-2	16	NA	CASSTSPTASVYGYTF	TGCGCCAGCAGCACCTCACCGACAGCCAGCGTCTATGGCTACACCTTC
TRBV6-5	TRBD2	TRBJ2-7	15	NA	CASSRGTSGRNEQYF	TGTGCCAGCAGCCGCGGGACTAGCGGGAGGAACGAGCAGTACTTC
TRBV5-8	TRBD1	TRBJ1-4	17	NA	CASSSLDRGATNEKLFF	TGTGCCAGCAGCTCCCTGGACAGGGGTGCAACTAATGAAAAACTGTTTTTT
TRBV10-2	NA	TRBJ1-2	14	NA	CASSEAQGDYGYTF	TGCGCCAGCAGTGAAGCCCAGGGTGACTATGGCTACACCTTC
TRBV18	TRBD1	TRBJ2-7	16	NA	CASSPGQGVGIYEQYF	TGTGCCAGCTCACCAGGACAGGGAGTCGGCATATACGAGCAGTACTTC
TRBV27	NA	TRBJ1-5	17	NA	CASSLLRETHSNQPQHF	TGTGCCAGCAGTTTACTTCGTGAGACCCATAGCAATCAGCCCCAGCATTTT
TRBV4-1	TRBD1	TRBJ2-7	16	once	CASSQEFLGQTYEQYF	TGCGCCAGCAGCCAAGAGTTTTTGGGACAGACCTACGAGCAGTACTTC
TRBV10-1	TRBD1	TRBJ2-7	15	NA	CASSPQRTGGNEQYF	TGCGCCAGCTCCCCTCAGAGGACAGGGGGCAACGAGCAGTACTTC
TRBV19	NA	TRBJ2-7	13	NA	CASSIDRDYEQYF	TGTGCCAGTAGTATAGATCGCGACTACGAGCAGTACTTC
TRBV5-1	NA	TRBJ2-5	14	NA	CASSFGRLQETQYF	TGCGCCAGCAGCTTTGGGCGGTTGCAAGAGACCCAGTACTTC
TRBV18	TRBD2	TRBJ2-1	15	NA	CASSPQTSGDNEQFF	TGTGCCAGCTCACCACAGACTAGCGGGGACAATGAGCAGTTCTTC
TRBV7-2	TRBD2	TRBJ2-7	15	NA	CASSLAPSSGYEQYF	TGTGCCAGCAGCTTAGCCCCCTCTAGCGGGTACGAGCAGTACTTC
TRBV5-1	NA	TRBJ2-6	16	NA	CASSLDSSSGANVLTF	TGCGCCAGCAGCTTAGACAGCAGCTCTGGGGCCAACGTCCTGACTTTC
TRBV10-3	TRBD2	TRBJ2-3	19	NA	CAISDRGSVGGSVGDTQYF	TGTGCCATCAGTGATCGGGGGTCCGTCGGCGGGAGCGTTGGAGATACGCAGTATTTT
TRBV6-5	NA	TRBJ1-1	14	NA	CASSYEGRGTEAFF	TGTGCCAGCAGTTACGAGGGGAGGGGCACTGAAGCTTTCTTT
TRBV4-1	NA	TRBJ1-2	17	NA	CASRGVGEQTSNYGYTF	TGCGCCAGCAGGGGGGTGGGAGAACAGACCTCTAACTATGGCTACACCTTC
TRBV28	NA	TRBJ2-7	16	NA	CASSPAGRGVSYEQYF	TGTGCCAGCAGCCCCGCTGGAAGGGGGGTCTCCTACGAGCAGTACTTC
TRBV27	TRBD2	TRBJ2-7	15	NA	CASSLLTSGSYEQYF	TGTGCCAGCAGTTTGTTGACTAGCGGGAGCTACGAGCAGTACTTC
TRBV19	NA	TRBJ2-3	14	once	CASSIGQLTDTQYF	TGTGCCAGTAGTATCGGACAGCTCACAGATACGCAGTATTTT
TRBV29-1	NA	TRBJ2-3	14	NA	CSAAGHVFTDTQYF	TGCAGCGCCGCGGGACACGTATTCACAGATACGCAGTATTTT
TRBV6-1	NA	TRBJ2-4	14	NA	CATSPRRDLGIQYF	TGTGCCACCTCCCCGCGACGGGATTTAGGCATTCAGTACTTC